Presented here are 12 T cell receptor beta chains from one specimen sequenced in a study of blood T cell repertoires in COVID-19 (dated by TCRdb to about 2020). Library preparation employed the immunoSEQ multiplex PCR assay. In TCRdb, the immuneACCESS table is reduced to in-frame sequences with V and J assigned. These tables do not hold every clone; where another copy was compared, an unresolved V gene accounts for under half, and the others remain unexplained. In this sample the table shows around 84,000 clones, around 90% of which occur a single time. The ten largest make up approximately 4.4% of the sample. Material: peripheral blood. The receptors here all came from a man in his forties or fifties with active COVID-19.

The rearrangement uses TRBV5-8 and TRBJ2-2; TRBD1 matches at 10 bases. The ends lost 9 bases at V and 7 bases at J; junction bases unmatched: 12. The germline gives CDR1 SGHTS, CDR2 YDEGEE. CDR3 length equals 15 residues. CDR3 in DNA: TGTGCCACAAACAGACAGGGGGCAAGTTACGGGGAGCTGTTTTTT. Its translation: CATNRQGASYGELFF. Filled out from reference TRBV5-8 and TRBJ2-2, the complete variable domain reads EAGVTQSPTHLIKTRGQQATLRCSPISGHTSVYWYQQALGLGLQFLLWYDEGEERNRGNFPPRFSGRQFPNYSSELNVNALELEDSALYLCATNRQGASYGELFFGEGSRLTVL.

The rearrangement joins TRBV3-1 (or the pseudogene TRBV3-2) to TRBJ2-5; 7 bases agree with TRBD1. Trimming took 4 bases from V and 2 from J; bases not matched to a gene: 7. Germline V gene data show CDR1 as LGHDT and CDR2 as YNNKEL (reference sequence). The CDR3 contains 15 residues. In DNA form, the CDR3 reads TGTGCCAGCAGCCCCAAGGGGGCAGGGCAAGAGACCCAGTACTTC. Translating it yields CASSPKGAGQETQYF.

The rearrangement links TRBV24-1 to TRBJ1-2, with 7 bases that match TRBD1. The CDR3 is 14 residues long. The ends lost 4 bases at V and 4 bases at J; junction bases unmatched: 5. Germline CDR1 and CDR2: KGHDR and SFDVKD. The chain's CDR3 is CATSEADRVYGYTF. CDR3 in DNA: TGTGCCACCAGTGAGGCTGACAGGGTCTATGGCTACACCTTC.

As to this clone: Sequence at one end of the junction differs from germline and may be a read error. The genes are TRBV27 and TRBJ2-1; 9 bases agree with TRBD1. From germline, CDR1 is MNHEY and CDR2 SMNVEV (reference sequence). The CDR3 length is 14 residues. The CDR3 protein is CASSPYPATGGVVF. The CDR3 region has the DNA TGTGCCAGCAGTCCCTATCCAGCGACAGGGGGTGTTGTCTTC.

This chain uses TRBV4-1 with TRBJ2-5, with 11 bases aligning to TRBD2. The CDR3 extends over 15 amino acids. Per germline, CDR1 MGHRA and CDR2 YSYEKL. The ends lost 1 base at V and 5 bases at J; junction bases unmatched: 3. Here the CDR3 reads CASSQGLAGKETQYF. CDR3 in DNA: TGCGCCAGCAGCCAAGGACTAGCGGGAAAGGAGACCCAGTACTTC.

This rearrangement joins TRBV2 to TRBJ1-5; D might be TRBD1 (5 bases). CDR1 SNHLY and CDR2 FYNNEI come from the germline V gene. Trimming left V 5 bases short and J 3 bases short, with 14 bases between. The CDR3 consists of 15 residues. CDR3 bases: TGTGCCAGCAGTCTGACAGACGGCTTCAATCAGCCCCAGCATTTT. Encoded protein: CASSLTDGFNQPQHF.

The chain couples TRBV2 to TRBJ1-2; D perhaps matches TRBD1 (6 bases). Deletions cut 7 bases from V and 6 bases from J, with 15 bases between. The CDR3 is 13 residues long. The germline V gene has CDR1 SNHLY and CDR2 FYNNEI. The CDR3 bases are TGTGCCAGCAACATAAGAACAGGGCATGGCTACACCTTC. This gives the protein CASNIRTGHGYTF.

The chain carries TRBV5-4 and TRBJ2-6; TRBD1 matches at 8 bases. CDR1 is SGHNT, CDR2 YYREEE, per germline (reference sequence). This CDR3 is built from 15 residues. Germline trimming cut 4 bases from V and 1 base from J; bases unmatched to any gene: 1. The CDR3 spells CASSRTGSGANVLTF. The CDR3 DNA follows: TGTGCCAGCAGCCGGACAGGGTCTGGGGCCAACGTCCTGACTTTC.

The chain employs TRBV25-1 and TRBJ2-7, with no clear D. The V end was cut by 3 bases, the J end by 4 bases, with 7 bases between. The CDR3 sequence is 12 residues long. Germline CDR1 is MGHDK and CDR2 is SYGVNS. CDR3 loop: CASSDRMYEQYF. CDR3 nucleotides: TGTGCCAGCAGTGACAGGATGTACGAGCAGTACTTC.

In this sample, this clone turned up a few times. This chain links TRBV7-9 with TRBJ1-6, with D maybe TRBD1 (5 bases). V lost 2 bases and J 5 bases, leaving 7 bases between the germline ends. There are 14 residues in the CDR3. Looked up from germline, CDR1 is SEHNR and CDR2 is FQNEAQ (reference sequence). CDR3 sequence: CASSLSGDNSPLHF. The CDR3 coding sequence is TGTGCCAGCAGCTTATCGGGGGATAATTCACCCCTCCACTTT.

V gene TRBV28 combines with J gene TRBJ1-1; D perhaps matches TRBD1 (6 bases). The CDR3 is made up of 15 amino acids. With 5 bases removed from V and 6 bases from J, the gap between germline ends came to 19 bases. Per the germline V gene, CDR1 is MDHEN and CDR2 is SYDVKM. The CDR3 DNA follows: TGTGCCAGCAGTCTATTCTCCGACAGGACAGCTGAAGCTTTCTTT. This codes for CASSLFSDRTAEAFF.

The V gene is TRBV7-2, the J gene TRBJ1-1; D gene uncertain. This CDR3 is 18 amino acids long. V was clipped by 2 bases and J by 0 bases, with 19 bases between them. Germline assignment: CDR1 SGHTA and CDR2 FQGNSA. Here the CDR3 DNA reads TGTGCCAGCAGCTTACGGCGTGGGTCGAGGGCGTTGAACACTGAAGCTTTCTTT. Its translation is CASSLRRGSRALNTEAFF. Drawing the rest from reference TRBV7-2 and TRBJ1-1, the complete variable domain is GAGVSQSPSNKVTEKGKDVELRCDPISGHTALYWYRQSLGQGLEFLIYFQGNSAPDKSGLPSDRFSAERTGGSVSTLTIQRTQQEDSAVYLCASSLRRGSRALNTEAFFGQGTRLTVV.